The clone carrying this TCR beta chain has only a few counts. This sample is part of a study of identical twins. TCRdb fed the 5' RACE reads into MiXCR, producing one record per CDR3 protein. The sample includes 700,000 or so distinct CDR3 sequences, 8.6% seen only once; the top ten take around 0.98%. V lost 6 bases and J lost 2; bases outside the gene matches: 6. Germline CDR1 SGHRS, CDR2 YFSETQ. The CDR3 has 14 residues. These data also featured in a second study, about yellow fever vaccine responses in identical twins.

The source is a woman younger than 30 in good health. Sequenced material: PBMCs. V is TRBV5-1 and J is TRBJ2-7, with TRBD1 matching over 9 bases. In DNA form, the CDR3 reads TGCGCCAGCAAAAGGGGACAGGGAGCCTACGAGCAGTACTTC. Protein: CASKRGQGAYEQYF.